What follows are 3 T cell receptor beta chains derived from one specimen sequenced in a study of blood T cell repertoires in COVID-19. Clones were sequenced by immunoSEQ multiplex PCR, and TCRdb holds only the in-frame ones, with some missing. The sample consists of tens of thousands of clones, about nine tenths of them appearing once. Sequenced sample: peripheral blood. The receptors were gathered from a man aged 50-60 years with COVID-19, enrolled during active disease.

The chain recombines TRBV19 with TRBJ1-1; D uncertain. This CDR3 has 14 amino acids. Per germline, CDR1 LNHDA and CDR2 SQIVND (reference sequence). With 3 bases removed from V and 3 bases from J, the gap between germline ends came to 11 bases. The CDR3 spells CASSISQRDTEAFF. CDR3 in DNA: TGTGCCAGTAGTATCTCCCAGAGGGACACTGAAGCTTTCTTT.

The chain combines TRBV24-1 with TRBJ2-1, with D possibly TRBD2 on 5 matching bases. The CDR3 spans 15 residues. V dropped 6 bases and J dropped 6 bases, with 17 bases sitting between them. From germline, CDR1 is KGHDR and CDR2 SFDVKD. CDR3: CATSPSGSISNEQFF. DNA for the CDR3: TGTGCCACCAGTCCCAGCGGTAGCATCTCCAATGAGCAGTTCTTC.

This CDR3 is CASSTQGKVNGYTF. DNA of the CDR3: TGTGCCAGCAGCACACAGGGCAAGGTCAATGGCTACACCTTC. The V gene is TRBV7-9, the J gene TRBJ1-2; TRBD1 is a possible D gene (6 bases). This CDR3 region has 14 residues. Germline loops: CDR1 SEHNR, CDR2 FQNEAQ (reference sequence). Deletions cut 5 bases from V and 6 bases from J, with 16 bases between.